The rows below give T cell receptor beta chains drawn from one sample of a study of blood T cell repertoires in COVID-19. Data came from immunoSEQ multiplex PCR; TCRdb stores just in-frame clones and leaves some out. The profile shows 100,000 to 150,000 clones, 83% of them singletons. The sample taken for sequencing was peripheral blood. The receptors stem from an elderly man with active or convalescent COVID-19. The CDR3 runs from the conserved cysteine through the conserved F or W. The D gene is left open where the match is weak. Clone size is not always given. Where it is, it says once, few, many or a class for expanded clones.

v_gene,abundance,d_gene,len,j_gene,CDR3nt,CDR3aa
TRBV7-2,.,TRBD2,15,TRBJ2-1,TGTGCCAGCAGTTCCGGGACTAGCGTTTACAATGAGCAGTTCTTC,CASSSGTSVYNEQFF
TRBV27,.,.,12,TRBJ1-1,TGTGCCAGCAGTTTACCCGGGACAGAAGCTTTCTTT,CASSLPGTEAFF
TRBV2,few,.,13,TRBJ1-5,TGTGCCAGCAGACGGGAGGGCAATCAGCCCCAGCATTTT,CASRREGNQPQHF
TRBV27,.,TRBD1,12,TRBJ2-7,TGTGCCAGCAGCCACAGGGGGGACGAGCAGTACTTC,CASSHRGDEQYF
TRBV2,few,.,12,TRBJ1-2,TGTGCCAGCAAGGCGGATGGCTATGGCTACACCTTC,CASKADGYGYTF
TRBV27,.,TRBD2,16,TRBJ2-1,TGTGCCAGCAGTTTATTGCCTAGCGGGGGGGCGAATGAGCAGTTCTTC,CASSLLPSGGANEQFF
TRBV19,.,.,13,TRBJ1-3,TGTGCCAGTAGGTACAGCTCTGGAAACACCATATATTTT,CASRYSSGNTIYF
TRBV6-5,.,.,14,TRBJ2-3,TGTGCCACCCTAAGGCGGGGGCGCACAGATACGCAGTATTTT,CATLRRGRTDTQYF
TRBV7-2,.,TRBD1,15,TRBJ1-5,TGTGCCAGCAGCCTGGGACAGGGGATCGATCAGCCCCAGCATTTT,CASSLGQGIDQPQHF
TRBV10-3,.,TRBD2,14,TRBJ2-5,TGTGCCATCGGGCCAGCGGGGGGGGGAGAGACCCAGTACTTC,CAIGPAGGGETQYF
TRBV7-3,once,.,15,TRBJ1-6,TGTGCCAGCAGCTTACACCCGGGGAGCAATTCACCCCTCCACTTT,CASSLHPGSNSPLHF
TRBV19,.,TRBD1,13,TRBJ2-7,TGTGCCAGTAGTCTGGACAGGGAATACGAGCAGTACTTC,CASSLDREYEQYF
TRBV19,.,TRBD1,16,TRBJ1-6,TGTGCCAGTAGGGACAGGGGGAATGTGTATAATTCACCCCTCCACTTT,CASRDRGNVYNSPLHF
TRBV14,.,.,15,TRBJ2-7,TGTGCCAGCAGCCACCTGTTAGGGGGATTCGACGAGCAGTACTTC,CASSHLLGGFDEQYF
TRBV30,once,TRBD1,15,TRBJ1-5,TGTGCCTGGAGTCCCGGGACAGGGACTAATCAGCCCCAGCATTTT,CAWSPGTGTNQPQHF
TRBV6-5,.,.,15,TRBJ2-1,TGTGCCAGCAGGCCTTGGCGAGCGGTGCACAATGAGCAGTTCTTC,CASRPWRAVHNEQFF
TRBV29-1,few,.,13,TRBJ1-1,TGCAGCGTTGATTCGGGATTTAACACTGAAGCTTTCTTT,CSVDSGFNTEAFF
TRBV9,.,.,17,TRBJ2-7,TGTGCCACCCTGGATGAGGTGTCGGGGATTTCCGCCTACGAGCAGTACTTC,CATLDEVSGISAYEQYF
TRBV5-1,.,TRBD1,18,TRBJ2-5,TGCGCCAGCAGCTTAGGTCAGGGGGCAACCCCCGCAGGGGAGACCCAGTACTTC,CASSLGQGATPAGETQYF
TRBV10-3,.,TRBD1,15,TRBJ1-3,TGTGCCATCAGTGTTGGGACAGCCTCTGGAAACACCATATATTTT,CAISVGTASGNTIYF
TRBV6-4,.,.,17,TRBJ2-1,TGTGCCAGCAGGGCCAAGTCACTTATGGGGGCGGTTATTGAGCAGTTCTTC,CASRAKSLMGAVIEQFF
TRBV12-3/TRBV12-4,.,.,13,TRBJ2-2,TGTGCCAGCAGTTTAAACGGCGGGGGGGAGCTGTTTTTT,CASSLNGGGELFF
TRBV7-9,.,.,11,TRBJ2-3,TGTGCCAGCAGCTTAACTGATACGCAGTATTTT,CASSLTDTQYF
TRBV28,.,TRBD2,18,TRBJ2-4,TGTGCCAGCAGTTCAATACGGGGGGTAGCCCTAGCCAAAAACATTCAGTACTTC,CASSSIRGVALAKNIQYF
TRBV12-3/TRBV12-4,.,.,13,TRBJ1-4,TGTGCCAGCAGTTCAGGGGCTAATGAAAAACTGTTTTTT,CASSSGANEKLFF
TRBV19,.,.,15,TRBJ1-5,TGTGCCAGTAATACAATAGACAGGTCTTATGGGCCCCAGCATTTT,CASNTIDRSYGPQHF
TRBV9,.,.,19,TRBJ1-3,TGTGCCAGCAGCGTAGCCGCTGGGGCAGGGGCCTCCTCTGGAAACACCATATATTTT,CASSVAAGAGASSGNTIYF
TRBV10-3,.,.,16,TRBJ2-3,TGTGCCATCAGTCCAGTTACCGGACAGAGCACAGATACGCAGTATTTT,CAISPVTGQSTDTQYF
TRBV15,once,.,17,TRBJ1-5,TGTGCCACCAGCAGAGATATATTAACAGGATTAAATCAGCCCCAGCATTTT,CATSRDILTGLNQPQHF
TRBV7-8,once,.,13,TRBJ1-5,TGTGCCAGCAGCTTAAAGGCGGGCCAGCCCCAGCATTTT,CASSLKAGQPQHF
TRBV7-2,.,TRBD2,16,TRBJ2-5,TGTGCCAGCAGCTTAGAAGTAGCGGGGGGGTCCAGGGCCCAGTACTTC,CASSLEVAGGSRAQYF
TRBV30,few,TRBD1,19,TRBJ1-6,TGTGCCTGGAGTCCGTTCACGACAGGGGCCGAAGACTATAATTCACCCCTCCACTTT,CAWSPFTTGAEDYNSPLHF
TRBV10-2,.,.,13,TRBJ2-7,TGCGCCAGCAGTAGAGATTCCGATTACGAGCAGTACTTC,CASSRDSDYEQYF
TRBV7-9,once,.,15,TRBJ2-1,TGTGCCAGCAGCAAACGGGGGGCCTCCTACAATGAGCAGTTCTTC,CASSKRGASYNEQFF
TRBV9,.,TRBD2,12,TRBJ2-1,TGTGCCAGCGGGCCTAGCGGGGGGGAGCAGTTCTTC,CASGPSGGEQFF
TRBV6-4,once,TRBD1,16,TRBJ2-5,TGTGCCAGCAGTGAGAAACAGGGGGATCACCAAGAGACCCAGTACTTC,CASSEKQGDHQETQYF
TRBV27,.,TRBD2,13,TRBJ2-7,TGTGCCAGCAGTCCGCGGGGGGGGTTCGAGCAGTACTTC,CASSPRGGFEQYF
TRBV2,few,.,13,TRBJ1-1,TGTGCCAGCAAGAACAGCTTGAACACTGAAGCTTTCTTT,CASKNSLNTEAFF
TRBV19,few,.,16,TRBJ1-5,TGTGCCAGTAGTATAGGAGGACAGACTAGCAATCAGCCCCAGCATTTT,CASSIGGQTSNQPQHF
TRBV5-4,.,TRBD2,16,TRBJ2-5,TGTGCCAGCAGCTCGGGAGGGTTGGGGGGCCAAGAGACCCAGTACTTC,CASSSGGLGGQETQYF
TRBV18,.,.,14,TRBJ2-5,TGTGCCAGCTCACCCCCGGGACTTTTGGAGACCCAGTACTTC,CASSPPGLLETQYF
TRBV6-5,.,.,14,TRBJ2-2,TGTGCCAGCGGGAGACCGCAGGCCACCGGGGAGCTGTTTTTT,CASGRPQATGELFF
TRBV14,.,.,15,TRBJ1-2,TGTGCCAGCAGCCAATCCCGCGCGTCTAACTATGGCTACACCTTC,CASSQSRASNYGYTF
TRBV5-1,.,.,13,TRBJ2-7,TGCGCCAGCAGCCTGACAGAATCCTACGAGCAGTACTTC,CASSLTESYEQYF
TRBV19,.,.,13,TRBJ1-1,TGTGCCAGTAGTAATACCGACAGGACTGGGGCTTTCTTT,CASSNTDRTGAFF
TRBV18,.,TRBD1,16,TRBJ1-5,TGTGCCAGCTCACCGCCCCCGACAGGGCGGAATCAGCCCCAGCATTTT,CASSPPPTGRNQPQHF
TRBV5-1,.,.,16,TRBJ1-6,TGCGCCAGCAATCCGTTAGACAGTTCCTATAATTCACCCCTCCACTTT,CASNPLDSSYNSPLHF
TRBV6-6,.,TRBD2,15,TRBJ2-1,TGTGCCAGCAGTTACATCGGGGGGGCGTACAATGAGCAGTTCTTC,CASSYIGGAYNEQFF
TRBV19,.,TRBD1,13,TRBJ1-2,TGTGCCAGTATTGGAGGGGGCGTCTATGGCTACACCTTC,CASIGGGVYGYTF
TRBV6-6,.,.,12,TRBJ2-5,TGTGCCAGCAGTTACTCCTCCCAGACCCAGTACTTC,CASSYSSQTQYF
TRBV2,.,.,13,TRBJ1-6,TGTGCCAGCAGTGAAACGCAGTCGCTCACCCTCCACTTT,CASSETQSLTLHF
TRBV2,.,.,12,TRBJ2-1,TGTGCCAGCATGAGTCAGGGCAATGAGCAGTTCTTC,CASMSQGNEQFF
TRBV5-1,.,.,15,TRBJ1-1,TGCGCCAGCAGCTTTCAGCGGGGAGCGAACACTGAAGCTTTCTTT,CASSFQRGANTEAFF
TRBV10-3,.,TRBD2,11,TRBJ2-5,TGTGCCACCTGGGGGGGGACCAACTCGCACTTC,CATWGGTNSHF
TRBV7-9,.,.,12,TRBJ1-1,TGTGCCAGCAGCTGGGGCGAGAGTGAAGCTTTCTTT,CASSWGESEAFF